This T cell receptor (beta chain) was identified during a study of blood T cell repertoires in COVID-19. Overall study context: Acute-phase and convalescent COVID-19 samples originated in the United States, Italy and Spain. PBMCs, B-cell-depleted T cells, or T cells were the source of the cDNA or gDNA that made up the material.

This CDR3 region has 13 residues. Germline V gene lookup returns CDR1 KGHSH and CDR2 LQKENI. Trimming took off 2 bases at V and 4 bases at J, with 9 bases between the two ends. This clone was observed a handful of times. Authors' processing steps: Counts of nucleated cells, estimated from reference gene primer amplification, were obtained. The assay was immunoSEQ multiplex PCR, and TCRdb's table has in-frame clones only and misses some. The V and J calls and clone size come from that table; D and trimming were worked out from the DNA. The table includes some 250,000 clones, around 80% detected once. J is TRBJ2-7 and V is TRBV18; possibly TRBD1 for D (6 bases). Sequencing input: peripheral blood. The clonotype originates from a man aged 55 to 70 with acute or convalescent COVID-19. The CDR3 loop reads CASSPVTGYEQYF. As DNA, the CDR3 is TGTGCCAGCTCACCAGTCACAGGGTACGAGCAGTACTTC.